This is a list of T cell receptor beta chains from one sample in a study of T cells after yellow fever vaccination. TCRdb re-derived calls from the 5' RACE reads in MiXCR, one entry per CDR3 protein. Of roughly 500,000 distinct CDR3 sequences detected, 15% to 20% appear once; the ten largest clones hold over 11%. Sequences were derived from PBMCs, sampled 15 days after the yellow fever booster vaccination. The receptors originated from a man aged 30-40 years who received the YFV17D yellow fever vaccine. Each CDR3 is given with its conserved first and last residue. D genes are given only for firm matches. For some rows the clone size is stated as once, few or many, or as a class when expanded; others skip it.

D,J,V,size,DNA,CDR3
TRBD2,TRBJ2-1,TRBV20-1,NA,TGCAGTGCTAGCCCCGCTAGCGGGGAGGAGAATGAGCAGTTCTTC,CSASPASGEENEQFF
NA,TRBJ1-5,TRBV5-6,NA,TGTGCCAGCAGCTTTGACAGGAATCAGCCCCAGCATTTT,CASSFDRNQPQHF
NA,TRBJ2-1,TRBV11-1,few,TGTGCCAGCAGCCTAGTACGAGCTGGGGACGATATTTACAATGAGCAGTTCTTC,CASSLVRAGDDIYNEQFF
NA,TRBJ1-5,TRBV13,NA,TGTGCCAGCAGCCAACAGGGTCAGCCCCAGCATTTT,CASSQQGQPQHF
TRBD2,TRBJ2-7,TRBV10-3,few,TGTGCCATCAGTGAGTCGGTAGCGGGGTCTTCCTCCTACGAGCAGTACTTC,CAISESVAGSSSYEQYF
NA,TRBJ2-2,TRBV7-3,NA,TGTGCCAGCAGCTTAGAACGAGGGGAGCTGTTTTTT,CASSLERGELFF
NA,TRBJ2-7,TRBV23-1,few,TGCCGGCGAGGAGGGTGTCGCTACGAGCAGTACTTC,CRRGGCRYEQYF
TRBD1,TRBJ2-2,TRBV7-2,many,TGTGCCAGCAGCTGGGACAGTGCCCTAGGGGGCGGGGAGCTGTTTTTT,CASSWDSALGGGELFF
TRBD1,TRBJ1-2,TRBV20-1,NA,TGCAGTGCTCGGGAAGGACAGGGCGGAGTCTATGGCTACACCTTC,CSAREGQGGVYGYTF
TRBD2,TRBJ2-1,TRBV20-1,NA,TGCAGTGCTGAGGTAATGACTAGCCCCAATGAGCAGTTCTTC,CSAEVMTSPNEQFF
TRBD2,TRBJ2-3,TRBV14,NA,TGTGCCAGCAGCCAATCGGGACTAGCGGGAGCAGGAGATACGCAGTATTTT,CASSQSGLAGAGDTQYF
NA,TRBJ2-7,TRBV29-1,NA,TGCAGCGTTGCTGCGACTACTTCCTACGAGCAGTACTTC,CSVAATTSYEQYF
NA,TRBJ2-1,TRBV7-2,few,TGTGCCAGCAGCGTTACTAGCACTGAGCAGTTCTTC,CASSVTSTEQFF
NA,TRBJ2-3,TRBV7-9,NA,TGTGCCAGCACCCCTCCAGATACGCAGTATTTT,CASTPPDTQYF
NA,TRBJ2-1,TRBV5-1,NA,TGCGCCACTCGCGGGCAACCCTCCTACAATGAGCAGTTCTTC,CATRGQPSYNEQFF
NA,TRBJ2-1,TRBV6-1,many,TGTGCCAGCAGTCCCGGGACTTTTAACAATGAGCAGTTCTTC,CASSPGTFNNEQFF
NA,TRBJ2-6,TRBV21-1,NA,TGTGCCTCGTTTGGGGGGCCGAGCTCTGGGGCCAACGTCCTGACTTTC,CASFGGPSSGANVLTF
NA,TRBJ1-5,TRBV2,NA,TGTGCCAGCAGTGAAAGGGCCAGGGGTGATCAGCCCCAGCATTTT,CASSERARGDQPQHF
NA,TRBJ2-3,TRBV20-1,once,TGCAGTGCTAGACACAGGGACACAGATACGCAGTATTTT,CSARHRDTDTQYF
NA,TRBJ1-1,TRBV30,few,TGTGCCTGGAGTGTAATTTCGTATCAAGAGGCTTTCTTT,CAWSVISYQEAFF
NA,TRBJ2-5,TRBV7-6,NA,TGTGCCAGCAGCCCCCGACAAACGGAAGAGACCCAGTACTTC,CASSPRQTEETQYF
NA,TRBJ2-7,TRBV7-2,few,TGTGCCAGCAGCTTGGGGAGCGGAGCGCCCTACGAGCAGTACTTC,CASSLGSGAPYEQYF
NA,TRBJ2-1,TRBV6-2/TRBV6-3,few,TGTGCCAGCAGCTTAAGGAGGACTCTCGGTCTGTTCTTC,CASSLRRTLGLFF
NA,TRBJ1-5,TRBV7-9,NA,TGTGCCAGCAGCCTTGGGGGCCTCCAGCCCCAGCATTTT,CASSLGGLQPQHF
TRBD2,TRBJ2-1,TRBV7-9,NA,TGTGCCAGCAGCCGGACTAGCGGGAGTATCCAGTTCTTC,CASSRTSGSIQFF
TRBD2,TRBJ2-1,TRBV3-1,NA,TGTGCCAGCAGCCAAGATCCCCTAGCGGGAGTCAATGAGCAGTTCTTC,CASSQDPLAGVNEQFF
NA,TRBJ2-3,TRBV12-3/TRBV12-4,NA,TGTGCCAGCAGTATCCCGGGGCTTCGTACGCAGTATTTT,CASSIPGLRTQYF
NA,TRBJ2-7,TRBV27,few,TGTGCCAGCGCTAGATTACAATCTCCAGCGAACGAGCAGTACTTC,CASARLQSPANEQYF
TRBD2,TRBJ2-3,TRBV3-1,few,TGTGCCAGCAGCCAATTGGCGGGAGAGGACATCACAGATACGCAGTATTTT,CASSQLAGEDITDTQYF
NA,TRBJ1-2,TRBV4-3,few,TGCGCCAGCAGCCAAGAAAACAGGGCGTTCAATGGCTACACCTTC,CASSQENRAFNGYTF
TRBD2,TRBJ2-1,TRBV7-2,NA,TGTGCCAGCAGCTCTAGCGGGGCTTACTACAATGAGCAGTTCTTC,CASSSSGAYYNEQFF
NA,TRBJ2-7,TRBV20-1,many,TGCAGTGCCCCGCGGCATGAGCACTACGAGCAGTACTTC,CSAPRHEHYEQYF
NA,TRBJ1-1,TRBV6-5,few,TGTGCCAGCAGTTATGGGGGGGCGAACACTGAAGCTTTCTTT,CASSYGGANTEAFF
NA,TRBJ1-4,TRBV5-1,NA,TGCGCCAGCAGCCAGAACGCGGGGGGCGTAAATGAAAAACTGTTTTTT,CASSQNAGGVNEKLFF
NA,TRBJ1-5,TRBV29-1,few,TGCAGCGTTGGTAACAGGGTCAATCAGCCCCAGCATTTT,CSVGNRVNQPQHF
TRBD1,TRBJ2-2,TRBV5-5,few,TGTGCCAGCAGCCGGGGACAGACGTCGAACACCGGGGAGCTGTTTTTT,CASSRGQTSNTGELFF
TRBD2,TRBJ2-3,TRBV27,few,TGTGCCAGCAGCCAAGGACTAGTCGAGGCAGATACGCAGTATTTT,CASSQGLVEADTQYF
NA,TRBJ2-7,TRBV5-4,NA,TGTGCCACCAAACGGGACGGATACGAGCAGTACTTC,CATKRDGYEQYF
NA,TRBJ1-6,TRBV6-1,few,TGTGCCAGCAGTGGGCAGGTAGATTCACCCCTCCACTTT,CASSGQVDSPLHF
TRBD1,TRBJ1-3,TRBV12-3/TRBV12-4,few,TGTGCCAGCAATCCGCGGACAGGGAGAGGAAACACCATATATTTT,CASNPRTGRGNTIYF
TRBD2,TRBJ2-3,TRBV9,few,TGTGCCAGCAGCGTAGGGATAGTAGCGGGAGGCACAGATACGCAGTATTTT,CASSVGIVAGGTDTQYF
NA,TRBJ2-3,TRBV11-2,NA,TGTGCCAGCAGCTTAAATCCCGCGGGTACAGATACGCAGTATTTT,CASSLNPAGTDTQYF
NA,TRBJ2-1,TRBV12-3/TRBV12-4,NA,TGTGCCAGCAGTACGGAGGGCTCTCTAAATGAGCAGTTCTTC,CASSTEGSLNEQFF
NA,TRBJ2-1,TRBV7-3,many,TGTGCCAGCAGCTCACAAGGGTACAATGAGCAGTTCTTC,CASSSQGYNEQFF
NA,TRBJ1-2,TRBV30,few,TGTGCCTGGAGTGTACAAGTTTTGGGAGGCTACACCTTC,CAWSVQVLGGYTF
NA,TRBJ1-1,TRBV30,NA,TGTGCCTGGAGTCCAGGGCCTGAAGCTTTCTTT,CAWSPGPEAFF
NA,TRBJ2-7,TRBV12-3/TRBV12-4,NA,TGTGCCAGCAGTTTCGGACACGACTACGAGCAGTACTTC,CASSFGHDYEQYF
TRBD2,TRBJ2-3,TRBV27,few,TGTGCCAGCAGTTTTGGGACTAGAGGCGATACGCAGTATTTT,CASSFGTRGDTQYF